This T cell receptor beta chain was identified during a study of vaccination and CD4 T cells after COVID-19. In germline, CDR1 is DFQATT, CDR2 SNEGSKA (reference sequence). CDR3 length: 14 residues. V lost 0 bases, J lost 1 base, and 9 bases lay in between. Study-level results: Median approximately 90% of reactive clones detected in convalescent patients emerged only post-vaccination.

The treatment was: roughly 10-day PBMC culture with coronavirus spike peptide pools or control peptides (ViraFEST assay). PBMCs were cultured at around 2 million per well with roughly 9.7 IU/ml IL-2 and 10 ug/ml peptide pools. On this clonotype itself: Its antigen is unidentified.

The Oncomine TCR Beta short-read assay was applied to DNA of cultured CD4+ T cells. The authors extracted genomic DNA from cultured CD4+ T cells. TCRdb re-called the PCR reads with MiXCR, one entry per CDR3 protein. The table lists around 26,000 distinct CDR3 sequences, 64% of them singletons. The receptor was isolated from a human donor who had recovered from COVID-19. This chain connects TRBV20-1 to TRBJ2-5; tentative D call: TRBD2 (5 bases). What was sequenced was CD4+ T cells from blood, cultured in vitro. DNA of the CDR3: TGCAGTGCTAGAGATTGGGGAGCCCAAGAGACCCAGTACTTC. This codes for CSARDWGAQETQYF.